Listed here are 5 T cell receptor beta chains from one sample, sequenced in a study of blood T cells in healthy people across ages. With a J-beta primer mix and a sample-barcoded 5' primer, a second PCR ran 7 to 11 cycles. TCRdb called the 5' RACE reads again in MiXCR, with one record for every CDR3 protein. The repertoire consists of about 1,500,000 distinct CDR3 sequences, with roughly 27% occurring once and the leading ten covering roughly 8%. The sequenced sample was blood. Receptor source: a woman in her twenties or thirties in good health.

Notes on this clonotype: One junction end does not reproduce the germline sequence, and a read error may be involved. The chain carries TRBV7-8 and TRBJ1-2; TRBD1 might be the D (6 bases). From germline, CDR1 is SGHVS and CDR2 FQNEAQ. The CDR3 is 15 residues long. CDR3 DNA sequence: TGTGCCAGCAGCTTCGGCGAGGGGGGTCTCTATGGCTGCACCTTC. This encodes CASSFGEGGLYGCTF.

The chain has TRBV20-1 and TRBJ2-4; 10 positions agree with TRBD2. This CDR3 comprises 15 residues. Germline V CDR1 and CDR2: DFQATT, SNEGSKA (reference sequence). The J segment lost 8 bases and the V segment lost 2 bases, leaving 9 bases of the junction unmatched. The DNA of the CDR3 is TGCAGTGCTAGAAAACTAGCGGGAAGGGCGGACATTCAGTACTTC. Translating gives CSARKLAGRADIQYF.

This clonotype has at least ten counts. The V gene is TRBV5-1, the J gene TRBJ2-1, with 15 positions matching TRBD2. The J segment lost 7 bases and the V segment lost 3 bases, leaving 11 bases of the junction unmatched. This CDR3 is built from 18 residues. Germline V gene sequence: CDR1 SGHRS, CDR2 YFSETQ. The DNA for the CDR3 is TGCGCCAGCAGCTGGACTAGCGGGAGGGCCACCCCAGAGAATGAGCAGTTCTTC. Translated: CASSWTSGRATPENEQFF.

This chain links TRBV29-1 with TRBJ2-7; a possible D gene is TRBD2 (5 bases). Germline CDR1 and CDR2: SQVTM and ANQGSEA. Trimming removed 6 bases from V and 4 bases from J, with 19 bases in between. CDR3 size: 14 residues. CDR3 in amino acids: CSVEPTEARYEQYF. CDR3 nucleotides: TGCAGCGTCGAGCCGACGGAGGCACGGTACGAGCAGTACTTC.

The CDR3 DNA follows: TGCGCCAGCAGCCAGACAAACCGGGCGCGGGAGCAGTACTTC. The encoded protein is CASSQTNRAREQYF. This chain uses TRBV4-1 with TRBJ2-7; D is unresolved. The germline gives CDR1 MGHRA, CDR2 YSYEKL. The CDR3 has 14 residues. V lost 3 bases and J 7 bases, leaving 16 bases between the germline ends.